This TCR beta chain was profiled in a study of T cell repertoires in cytomegalovirus infection. On the study more broadly: Public TCR beta signatures provided an indication of both CMV infection and a matching HLA type. Points from the study as a whole: Carriage of CMV together with the relevant HLA was identifiable through cumulative public TCR beta family frequency. The response measured ex vivo was dominated by TCR beta clonotypes (HLA-C-restricted and CMV-specific).

V lost 4 bases and J lost 2, with 11 bases in between. The V gene's germline CDR1 is ENHRY and CDR2 SYGVKD. CDR3 length equals 14 residues. This clonotype has a count of ten or more. Its antigen is undetermined. TCRdb re-called the reads with MiXCR, one entry per CDR3 protein. The sample holds 100,000 to 150,000 distinct CDR3 sequences, 7% to 10% seen once. The receptor comes from a human donor in good health (CMV status not recorded). Some clones in this sample may be carry-over from other donors' samples. Sequenced: PBMCs. The chain joins TRBV10-3 to TRBJ2-5, with D maybe TRBD1 (6 bases). CDR3 nucleotides: TGTGCCATCAGTGCGAGGACAGCTCAAGAGACCCAGTACTTC. Its translation: CAISARTAQETQYF.